Sequencing of this T cell receptor beta chain was carried out in a study of shared T cell receptors in the human thymus. TCRdb's table, derived via immunoSEQ multiplex PCR, lists solely in-frame clones and lacks some. Of about 660,000 clones listed, 87% were seen once; the top ten hold about 0.0094%. The same sample was also studied in work on human thymus T cells. That source adds: Donors were healthy Finnish babies undergoing corrective operations for congenital heart defects. Resections removed during corrective heart surgery provided the thymus tissue used.

The source of this sequence is a boy under two years old with a congenital heart defect. Sequenced: thymocytes.

The CDR3 is CASSSKQGRWDNEQFF. For the CDR3, the DNA is TGTGCCAGCAGCAGTAAACAGGGAAGGTGGGACAATGAGCAGTTCTTC. The J gene is TRBJ2-1, the V gene TRBV5-4, with TRBD1 as a possible D gene (6 bases). Per germline, CDR1 SGHNT and CDR2 YYREEE (reference sequence). The V end lost 4 bases, the J end lost 5 bases, and 19 bases lay between the germline ends. This CDR3 has 16 amino acids. Full variable domain (outside the CDR3, taken from reference TRBV5-4 and TRBJ2-1): ETGVTQSPTHLIKTRGQQVTLRCSSQSGHNTVSWYQQALGQGPQFIFQYYREEENGRGNFPPRFSGLQFPNYSSELNVNALELDDSALYLCASSSKQGRWDNEQFFGPGTRLTVL.